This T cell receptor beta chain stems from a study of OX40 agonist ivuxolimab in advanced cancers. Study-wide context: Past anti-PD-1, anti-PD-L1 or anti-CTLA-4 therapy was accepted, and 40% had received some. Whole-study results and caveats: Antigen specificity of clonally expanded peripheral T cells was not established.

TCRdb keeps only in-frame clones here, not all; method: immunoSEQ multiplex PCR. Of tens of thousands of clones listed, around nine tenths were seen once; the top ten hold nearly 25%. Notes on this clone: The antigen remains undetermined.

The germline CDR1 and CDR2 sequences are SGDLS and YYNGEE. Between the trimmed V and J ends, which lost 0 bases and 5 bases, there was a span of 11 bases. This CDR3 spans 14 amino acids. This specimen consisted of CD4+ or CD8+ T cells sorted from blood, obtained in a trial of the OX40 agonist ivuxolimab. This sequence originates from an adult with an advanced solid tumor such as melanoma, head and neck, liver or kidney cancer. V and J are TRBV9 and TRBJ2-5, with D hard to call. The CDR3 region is CASSVEPVRETQYF. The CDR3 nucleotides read TGTGCCAGCAGCGTAGAACCCGTTAGGGAGACCCAGTACTTC. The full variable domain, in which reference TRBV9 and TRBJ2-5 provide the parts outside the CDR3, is DSGVTQTPKHLITATGQRVTLRCSPRSGDLSVYWYQQSLDQGLQFLIQYYNGEERAKGNILERFSAQQFPDLHSELNLSSLELGDSALYFCASSVEPVRETQYFGPGTRLLVL.